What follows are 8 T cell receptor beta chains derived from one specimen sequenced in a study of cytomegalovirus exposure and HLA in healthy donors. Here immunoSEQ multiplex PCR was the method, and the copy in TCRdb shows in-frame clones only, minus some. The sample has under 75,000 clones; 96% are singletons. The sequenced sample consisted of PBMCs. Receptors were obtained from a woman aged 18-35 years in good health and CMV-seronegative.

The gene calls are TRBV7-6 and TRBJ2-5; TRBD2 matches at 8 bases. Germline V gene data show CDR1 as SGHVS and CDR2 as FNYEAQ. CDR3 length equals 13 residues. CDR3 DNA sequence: TGTGGGGTGGGCGCGGGAGGAGGTGAGACCCAGTACTTC. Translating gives CGVGAGGGETQYF.

The CDR3 reads CAISDDSSYEQYF. The CDR3 nucleotides are TGTGCCATCAGTGACGACAGCTCCTACGAGCAGTACTTC. The chain uses TRBV10-3 and TRBJ2-7; a weak D match, TRBD1 (5 bases). The CDR3 runs 13 residues. Germline V gene lookup returns CDR1 ENHRY and CDR2 SYGVKD. V was clipped by 3 bases and J by 0 bases, with 6 bases between them.

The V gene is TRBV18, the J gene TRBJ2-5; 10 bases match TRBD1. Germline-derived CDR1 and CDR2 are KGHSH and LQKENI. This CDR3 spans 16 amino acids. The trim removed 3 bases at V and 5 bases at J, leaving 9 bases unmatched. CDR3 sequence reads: CASSPRTGGTRETQYF. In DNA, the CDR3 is TGTGCCAGCTCACCCCGGACAGGGGGGACCCGGGAGACCCAGTACTTC.

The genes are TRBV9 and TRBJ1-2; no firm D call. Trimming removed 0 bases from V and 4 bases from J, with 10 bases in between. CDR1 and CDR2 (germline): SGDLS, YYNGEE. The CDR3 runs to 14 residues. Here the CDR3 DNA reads TGTGCCAGCAGCGTAGCTGCAGGCACCTATGGCTACACCTTC. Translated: CASSVAAGTYGYTF.

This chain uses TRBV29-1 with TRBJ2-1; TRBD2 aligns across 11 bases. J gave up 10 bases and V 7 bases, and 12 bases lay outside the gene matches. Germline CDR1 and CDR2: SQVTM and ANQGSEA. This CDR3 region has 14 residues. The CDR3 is CSASGTSGPGEQFF. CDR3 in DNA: TGCAGCGCGTCCGGGACTAGCGGCCCGGGGGAGCAGTTCTTC.

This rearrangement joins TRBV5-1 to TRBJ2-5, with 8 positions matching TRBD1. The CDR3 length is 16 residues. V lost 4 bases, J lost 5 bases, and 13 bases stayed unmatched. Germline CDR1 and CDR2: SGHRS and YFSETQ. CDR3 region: CASSPPRGPSGETQYF. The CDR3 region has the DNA TGCGCCAGCAGCCCACCCAGGGGGCCTTCGGGCGAGACCCAGTACTTC.

DNA of the CDR3: TGTGCCACCAGCAGGGTACCACACGCCATAGGGGATGAGCAGTTCTTC. Amino acids: CATSRVPHAIGDEQFF. The gene calls are TRBV15 and TRBJ2-1; TRBD1 might be the D (5 bases). The V and J ends lost 3 bases and 8 bases respectively, with 20 bases between them. Per the germline V gene, CDR1 is LNHNV and CDR2 is YYDKDF (reference sequence). This CDR3 has 16 amino acids.

The CDR3 protein is CASSLDRGTYEQYF. In DNA form, the CDR3 reads TGTGCCAGCAGTTTGGACAGGGGAACCTACGAGCAGTACTTC. The chain carries TRBV6-5 and TRBJ2-7; 9 nucleotides match TRBD1. In germline, CDR1 is MNHEY, CDR2 SVGAGI. J lost 2 bases, V lost 4 bases, and 3 bases had no gene match. The CDR3 is made up of 14 amino acids.